This passage covers 28 T cell receptor beta chains from one sample sequenced in a study of breast tumors, draining lymph nodes, adjacent tissues. TCRdb re-derived calls from the multiplex PCR reads in MiXCR, one entry per CDR3 protein. The table records fewer than 140,000 distinct CDR3 sequences, about 31% of them present only once. Samples came from axillary lymph nodes draining the breast cancer. The sample was axillary lymph node tissue. The receptor source for this set is a female donor with breast cancer. Some clones in this sample may be carry-over from other donors' samples.

The chain has TRBV20-1 and TRBJ1-5, with 9 bases identical to TRBD1. Germline V gives CDR1 DFQATT, CDR2 SNEGSKA (reference sequence). J gave up 5 bases and V 4 bases, and 3 bases lay outside the gene matches. The CDR3 sequence is 13 residues long. The CDR3: CSATGQGHQPQHF. In DNA form, the CDR3 reads TGCAGTGCTACTGGACAGGGGCATCAGCCCCAGCATTTT.

This clonotype showed up many times. The chain uses TRBV5-1 and TRBJ2-7; 9 nucleotides match TRBD1. V gave up 5 bases and J gave up 5 bases; unmatched junction bases: 5. CDR3 size: 13 residues. Germline CDR1 is SGHRS and CDR2 is YFSETQ. CDR3 sequence: CASSPTGGDEQYF. DNA of the CDR3: TGCGCCAGCAGTCCAACAGGGGGCGACGAGCAGTACTTC.

This clonotype was picked up many times. This chain links TRBV20-1 with TRBJ1-2; tentatively, D is TRBD1 (6 bases). V was trimmed by 6 bases and J by 6 bases, leaving 17 bases between them. Germline CDR1 reads DFQATT; CDR2 reads SNEGSKA (reference sequence). The CDR3 has 13 amino acids. DNA for the CDR3: TGCAGTGCAGCATTACAGGGATTCGATGGCTACACCTTC. This sequence encodes CSAALQGFDGYTF.

This clonotype has at least ten counts. CDR3 sequence (DNA): TGTGCCAGCAGCCAAAATGGACTAGCGGTCCTCACCGGGGAGCTGTTTTTT. Its translation: CASSQNGLAVLTGELFF. The chain combines TRBV3-1 with TRBJ2-2; TRBD2 agrees at 10 bases. V gave up 2 bases and J gave up 4 bases; unmatched junction bases: 7. Germline V gene lookup returns CDR1 LGHDT and CDR2 YNNKEL (reference sequence). This CDR3 comprises 17 residues.

This clonotype has a count of ten or more. DNA of the CDR3: TGTGCCAGCTCACCGTCGGGACTAGGCGCAGATACGCAGTATTTT. It translates to CASSPSGLGADTQYF. The J gene is TRBJ2-3, the V gene TRBV18; 8 bases agree with TRBD2. The CDR3 is 15 residues long. With V trimmed by 3 bases and J by 4 bases, 6 bases remained unmatched. The germline CDR1 and CDR2 sequences are KGHSH and LQKENI.

With regard to this clonotype: A read error may be the cause here, since a much bigger clone is one base away. The rearrangement links TRBV7-9 to TRBJ2-7; 16 nucleotides match TRBD2. Germline CDR1 reads SEHNR; CDR2 reads FQNEAQ (reference sequence). The CDR3 consists of 19 residues. CDR3 in amino acids: CANSHSGTSGRAVTYEQYF. CDR3 DNA: TGTGCCAACAGCCACTCCGGGACTAGCGGGAGGGCGGTTACCTACGAGCAGTACTTC. The whole variable domain, remainder taken from reference TRBV7-9 and TRBJ2-7, is DTGVSQNPRHKITKRGQNVTFRCDPISEHNRLYWYRQTLGQGPEFLTYFQNEAQLEKSRLLSDRFSAERPKGSFSTLEIQRTEQGDSAMYLCANSHSGTSGRAVTYEQYFGPGTRLTVT.

In its sample, this clonotype was seen many times. The chain is built from TRBV29-1 and TRBJ2-7; TRBD1 is a possible D gene (6 bases). Per the germline V gene, CDR1 is SQVTM and CDR2 is ANQGSEA. Trimming cost V 7 bases and J 4 bases, with 14 bases left between them. The CDR3 loop spans 12 amino acids. The CDR3 DNA follows: TGCAGCGCTGGGGGACAAGGATACGAGCAGTACTTC. It yields the protein CSAGGQGYEQYF.

At least ten counts were recorded for this clonotype. One junction end does not reproduce the germline sequence, and a read error may be involved. The chain combines TRBV28 with TRBJ2-7, with D maybe TRBD1 (5 bases). The CDR3 covers 10 residues. Germline V gives CDR1 MDHEN, CDR2 SYDVKM. The chain's CDR3 is CASSLSGTGF. CDR3 sequence (DNA): TGTGCCAGCAGTTTATCGGGTACAGGCTTC.

The chain recombines TRBV4-1 with TRBJ1-2, with D unclear. The ends were cut back, 1 base at V and 6 bases at J, with 12 bases in the middle. The CDR3 extends over 14 amino acids. The germline gives CDR1 MGHRA, CDR2 YSYEKL. CDR3 in DNA: TGCGCCAGCAGCCAAGTAATACCGGGGAATGGCTACACCTTC. Amino acids: CASSQVIPGNGYTF.

V gene TRBV20-1 combines with J gene TRBJ2-7, with 10 bases lining up with TRBD2. This CDR3 is built from 16 residues. CDR1 and CDR2 (germline): DFQATT, SNEGSKA (reference sequence). CDR3 nucleotide sequence: TGCAGCGCCAACTCCGGGACTAGCGAGAGACAGTACGAGCAGTACTTC. This gives the protein CSANSGTSERQYEQYF.

This clonotype was picked up many times. The rearrangement links TRBV2 to TRBJ2-5, with 8 bases fitting TRBD2. CDR1 and CDR2 (germline): SNHLY, FYNNEI. The CDR3 has 16 amino acids. V lost 3 bases to trimming and J lost 5 bases; unmatched junction nucleotides: 11. CDR3 amino acids: CASSEAGGGSHETQYF. The CDR3 nucleotides are TGTGCCAGCAGTGAGGCCGGGGGGGGATCCCATGAGACCCAGTACTTC.

The rearrangement links TRBV27 to TRBJ2-1; TRBD1 aligns across 11 bases. Germline V gene data show CDR1 as MNHEY and CDR2 as SMNVEV (reference sequence). CDR3 size: 13 residues. V lost 2 bases and J lost 10; bases outside the gene matches: 1. The CDR3 reads CASSLRTGGEQFF. The CDR3 coding sequence is TGTGCCAGCAGTTTAAGGACAGGGGGCGAGCAGTTCTTC.

The chain is built from TRBV4-1 and TRBJ2-7; 7 nucleotides match TRBD2. J was trimmed by 6 bases and V by 5 bases; bases with no gene match: 13. Germline V gives CDR1 MGHRA, CDR2 YSYEKL. The CDR3 covers 15 residues. The CDR3 loop is CASSWSGAGCCEQYF. CDR3 DNA: TGCGCCAGCAGCTGGAGCGGGGCAGGGTGCTGCGAGCAGTACTTC.

There are many counts of this clonotype. The chain employs TRBV12-3 or TRBV12-4 and TRBJ1-2, with D possibly matching TRBD1 (6 bases). The CDR3 length is 13 residues. Trimming left V 2 bases short and J 8 bases short, with 12 bases between. CDR3 coding DNA: TGTGCCAGCAGTTTAATACAGGGAGGGGGCTACACCTTC. Its protein is CASSLIQGGGYTF.

On this clonotype: The junction and the germline gene differ at one end; a read error may be behind it. J is TRBJ2-7 and V is TRBV15; D might be TRBD1 or TRBD2, each matching 6 bases. Germline V lookup: CDR1 LNHNV, CDR2 YYDKDF (reference sequence). The CDR3 consists of 14 residues. The CDR3 region has the DNA TGTGCCAGCAGCTTAACGGGGGCCACGTACGAGCAGTACTTC. The encoded protein is CASSLTGATYEQYF.

This clonotype has ten or more counts. This chain links TRBV27 with TRBJ2-2, with D hard to call. Germline loops: CDR1 MNHEY, CDR2 SMNVEV (reference sequence). V was pared by 5 bases and J by 0 bases, with 13 bases between. This CDR3 is built from 16 residues. CDR3: CASSATSRSNTGELFF. In DNA, the CDR3 is TGTGCCAGCAGTGCGACCTCAAGATCGAACACCGGGGAGCTGTTTTTT.

The sample holds many counts of this clonotype. The chain employs TRBV28 and TRBJ2-3, with D uncertain. Germline V gene data show CDR1 as MDHEN and CDR2 as SYDVKM. The V end was cut by 6 bases, the J end by 2 bases, with 12 bases between. This CDR3 region has 14 residues. The CDR3 region has the DNA TGTGCCAGCAGCGCAGGTACGGTCACAGATACGCAGTATTTT. Amino acid sequence: CASSAGTVTDTQYF. Drawing the rest from reference TRBV28 and TRBJ2-3, the complete variable domain is DVKVTQSSRYLVKRTGEKVFLECVQDMDHENMFWYRQDPGLGLRLIYFSYDVKMKEKGDIPEGYSVSREKKERFSLILESASTNQTSMYLCASSAGTVTDTQYFGPGTRLTVL.

This chain links TRBV6-5 with TRBJ2-7; D is unclear. Germline V gives CDR1 MNHEY, CDR2 SVGAGI. The CDR3 sequence is 13 residues long. V was trimmed by 2 bases and J by 3 bases, leaving 8 bases between them. DNA of the CDR3: TGTGCCAGCAGTTACAAGGGCGGCTACGAGCAGTACTTC. Translation: CASSYKGGYEQYF.

In this sample, this clonotype turned up many times. The rearrangement joins TRBV9 to TRBJ2-7; 9 bases align to TRBD2. The CDR3 has 12 amino acids. In germline, CDR1 is SGDLS, CDR2 YYNGEE. V shed 4 bases, J shed 10 bases, and the junction held 6 bases outside the gene matches. The CDR3 DNA is TGTGCCAGCAGCCCGCCTAGCGGGGTCCAGTACTTC. It yields the protein CASSPPSGVQYF.

This clonotype was found many times. The genes are TRBV30 and TRBJ2-3, with a possible D match to TRBD2 (6 bases). V was pared by 4 bases and J by 0 bases, with 17 bases between. Germline V gene sequence: CDR1 GTSNPN, CDR2 SVGIG (reference sequence). The CDR3 sequence is 16 residues long. For the CDR3, the DNA is TGTGCCTGGATTCCCATTTCGGGGGTTAGCACAGATACGCAGTATTTT. Its translation: CAWIPISGVSTDTQYF.

This clonotype has a count of ten or more. The chain is built from TRBV3-2 and TRBJ1-5; TRBD1, the table's D call, was not compared with the DNA. TRBV3-2 is an annotated pseudogene. The length of the CDR3 is 17 residues. The DNA for the CDR3 is TGTGCCAGCAGCCAAGCTATGACAGGTTCCTACAATCAGCCCCAGCATTTT. Translating it yields CASSQAMTGSYNQPQHF.

This clonotype was detected ten times or more. The gene calls are TRBV11-3 and TRBJ1-6; no clear D gene. The germline V gene encodes CDR1 SGHNT and CDR2 YENEEA. There are 14 residues in the CDR3. Trimming stripped 5 bases from V and 6 bases from J, with 11 bases between. In DNA form, the CDR3 reads TGTGCCAGCAGCCGAACCGCGAGTAATTCACCCCTCCACTTT. Protein sequence: CASSRTASNSPLHF.

This clonotype was picked up a small number of times. A read error may be the cause here, since a much bigger clone is one base away. J is TRBJ1-5 and V is TRBV20-1; D unresolved. The CDR3 covers 14 residues. V lost 1 base, J lost 11 bases, and 18 bases lay in between. Germline V CDR1 and CDR2: DFQATT, SNEGSKA (reference sequence). The CDR3 loop reads CSARGSSPSATQHF. Here the CDR3 DNA reads TGCAGTGCTAGAGGCTCCAGTCCCTCGGCGACCCAGCATTTT.

This clonotype appeared many times. The rearrangement links TRBV7-3 to TRBJ1-2; D unresolved. CDR1 is SGHTA, CDR2 FQGTGA, per germline. The CDR3 spans 12 residues. V shed 0 bases and J shed 8 bases, with 7 bases lying between them. The CDR3, as DNA: TGTGCCAGCAGCTTAACGGGAAGGGGCTACACCTTC. Its protein is CASSLTGRGYTF.

Details on this clonotype: Here the CDR3 omits its conserved ending phenylalanine or tryptophan, so a read error is the likely source. The rearrangement links TRBV7-9 to TRBJ2-2; D is perhaps TRBD1 (6 bases). CDR1 is SEHNR and CDR2 is FQNEAQ in the germline V gene (reference sequence). The CDR3 is made up of 15 amino acids. V shed 5 bases and J shed 1 base, with 11 bases lying between them. In DNA form, the CDR3 reads TGTGCCAGCAGCACCCTGACAGGGAACACCGGGGAGCTGTTTGTT. Its protein product is CASSTLTGNTGELFV.

Concerning this clonotype: The junction differs from germline at one of its ends, possibly a read error. The rearrangement joins TRBV20-1 to TRBJ1-5; D is ambiguous. CDR3 length equals 14 residues. The germline CDR1 and CDR2 sequences are DFQATT and SNEGSKA (reference sequence). CDR3 sequence reads: CSARVQTFSRPRHF. The CDR3 DNA is TGCAGTGCTAGAGTTCAAACCTTTTCACGGCCCCGGCATTTT.

In its sample, this clonotype was seen many times. This rearrangement joins TRBV7-9 to TRBJ2-2; TRBD1 aligns across 7 bases. The J segment lost 5 bases and the V segment lost 5 bases, leaving 2 bases of the junction unmatched. Germline V lookup: CDR1 SEHNR, CDR2 FQNEAQ (reference sequence). This CDR3 is 13 amino acids long. CDR3 sequence: CASSGRGTGELFF. DNA for the CDR3: TGTGCCAGCAGCGGCAGGGGGACCGGGGAGCTGTTTTTT.

This clonotype was detected ten times or more. The J gene is TRBJ1-2, the V gene TRBV29-1; weak D call: TRBD1 (5 bases). CDR1 is SQVTM and CDR2 is ANQGSEA in the germline V gene. Trimming cost V 7 bases and J 4 bases, with 13 bases left between them. The CDR3 runs to 12 residues. For the CDR3, the DNA is TGCAGCGCCCTGACAGAAGTCTATGGCTACACCTTC. Translating gives CSALTEVYGYTF. Combining the CDR3 with reference TRBV29-1 and TRBJ1-2 gives the whole variable domain SAVISQKPSRDICQRGTSLTIQCQVDSQVTMMFWYRQQPGQSLTLIATANQGSEATYESGFVIDKFPISRPNLTFSTLTVSNMSPEDSSIYLCSALTEVYGYTFGSGTRLTVV.